These 20 T cell receptor beta chains share one sample of origin, sequenced in a study of T-cell reconstitution after alpha-beta-depleted transplantation in children (dated by TCRdb to the mid-2010s). The label giving this sample's treatment or condition can be read as: allogeneic hematopoietic cell transplantation with graft depleted of TCRalphabeta T cells and CD19 B cells. Receptor libraries were prepared by PCR. Sequencing was performed on an Illumina HiSeq 2500. To normalize quantification of the TCRbeta repertoire, the TCR libraries were built with molecular barcoding that relied on unique molecular identifiers. TCRdb handled the public reads itself, with Q25 trimming in fastp and clone calling in MiXCR, and kept productive beta chains. Rows are unified per CDR3 protein, each entry keeping the most common DNA and genes. The sample table holds roughly 400,000 distinct CDR3 sequences, of which around two fifths were seen once. The biggest ten clones account for approximately 30% of the sample.

The sample consisted of PBMCs, taken before TCRalphabeta/CD19-depleted stem cell transplant. The receptors come from a girl between 2 and 10 years old with aplastic anemia, due to receive a stem cell transplant.

This clonotype was recorded many times. This sequence joins TRBV20-1 and TRBJ2-7, with 8 bases matching TRBD2. Unmatched junction bases numbered 2, after V lost 7 bases and J lost 3 bases. The CDR3 totals 11 residues. Germline V CDR1 and CDR2: DFQATT, SNEGSKA (reference sequence). The CDR3 nucleotides read TGCAGTGGAGCGGGAGACTACGAGCAGTACTTC. It yields the protein CSGAGDYEQYF.

This clonotype was recorded a few times. The V gene is TRBV5-1, the J gene TRBJ2-3; 11 bases fit TRBD1. This CDR3 is 18 amino acids long. The V gene's germline CDR1 is SGHRS and CDR2 YFSETQ. V shed 2 bases and J 2 bases; nucleotides not matched to a gene: 10. The CDR3 here is CASSLYSRTGGTTDTQYF. CDR3 DNA sequence: TGCGCCAGCAGCTTATATAGTAGGACAGGGGGCACCACAGATACGCAGTATTTT.

On this clonotype itself: This clone may be a read error of a much larger clone one base away. V and J are TRBV7-2 and TRBJ1-2; D remains unclear. Germline V gene data show CDR1 as SGHTA and CDR2 as FQGNSA. The length of the CDR3 is 15 residues. The CDR3 loop reads CASSPTVGQGYGDTF. As DNA, the CDR3 is TGTGCCAGCAGCCCTACCGTCGGGCAAGGCTATGGCGACACCTTC.

The chain recombines TRBV12-3 or TRBV12-4 with TRBJ1-5; 9 bases are a match to TRBD1. Germline trimming cut 3 bases from V and 6 bases from J; bases unmatched to any gene: 12. The CDR3 spans 17 residues. The CDR3 nucleotides are TGTGCCAGCAGTTTTGGCGGGGGACAGGGTAAGGCTCAGCCCCAGCATTTT. Amino acids: CASSFGGGQGKAQPQHF.

This clonotype is a singleton in its sample. This sequence joins TRBV28 and TRBJ2-7, with D unresolved. Trimming removed 2 bases from V and 12 bases from J, with 23 bases in between. In germline, CDR1 is MDHEN, CDR2 SYDVKM. CDR3 length: 15 amino acids. Written as DNA, the CDR3 is TGTGCCAGCAGTTTAACCTCCTTGGGCGCCGTCTCTTGGTACTTC. Protein: CASSLTSLGAVSWYF.

This clonotype was picked up one time. V gene TRBV4-2 combines with J gene TRBJ2-3; D gene ambiguous. V lost 0 bases and J 4 bases, leaving 14 bases between the germline ends. The CDR3 covers 16 residues. In germline, CDR1 is LGHNA, CDR2 YNFKEQ. Here the CDR3 reads CASSQDDQRAPDTQYF. Here the CDR3 DNA reads TGTGCCAGCAGCCAAGATGACCAAAGGGCTCCAGATACGCAGTATTTT.

J is TRBJ2-1 and V is TRBV7-6, with 7 bases that match TRBD2. The germline gives CDR1 SGHVS, CDR2 FNYEAQ. V trimming: 5 bases; J trimming: 7 bases; junction bases outside the gene matches: 11. The CDR3 totals 15 residues. CDR3 in DNA: TGTGCCAGCAGCCGCCGGGCGGGAGTCGGTAATGAGCAGTTCTTC. As protein: CASSRRAGVGNEQFF.

The rearrangement links TRBV10-3 to TRBJ2-1; TRBD2 matches at 7 bases. The V segment lost 3 bases and the J segment 10 bases; nucleotides outside the gene matches: 15. The CDR3 contains 16 residues. CDR1 is ENHRY and CDR2 is SYGVKD in the germline V gene. DNA for the CDR3: TGTGCCATCAGTGACCCCTTAGGGGCGGGAGAACTCGAGCAGTTCTTC. Translating it yields CAISDPLGAGELEQFF.

The chain is built from TRBV12-3 or TRBV12-4 and TRBJ2-7, with D maybe TRBD1 (5 bases). The CDR3 contains 14 residues. Trimming pared 1 base from V and 5 bases from J, leaving 12 bases between. The CDR3, as DNA: TGTGCCAGCAGTTTAGACAGGCTCCCTAACGAGCAGTACTTC. This translates into CASSLDRLPNEQYF.

This clonotype was counted ten times or more. The CDR3, as DNA: TGCGCCAGCAGCTTGAGGGGGGACCACTACTACGAGCAGTACTTC. This gives the protein CASSLRGDHYYEQYF. The J gene is TRBJ2-7, the V gene TRBV5-1; tentatively, D is TRBD1 or TRBD2 (6 bases each). The CDR3 extends over 15 amino acids. The germline V gene has CDR1 SGHRS and CDR2 YFSETQ. V lost 1 base and J 3 bases, leaving 14 bases between the germline ends.

This chain joins TRBV7-2 and TRBJ1-5; D is possibly TRBD1 (6 bases). CDR1 and CDR2 from the germline V gene are SGHTA and FQGNSA. The CDR3 contains 16 residues. V was clipped by 3 bases and J by 3 bases, with 15 bases between them. The CDR3 region is CASSFTATGTNQPQHF. The CDR3 DNA reads TGTGCCAGCAGCTTCACGGCAACAGGGACCAATCAGCCCCAGCATTTT.

On this clonotype itself: With a much larger clone just one base away, this may be a read error. The V call is TRBV12-3 or TRBV12-4, the J call TRBJ2-2; 7 positions agree with TRBD1. This CDR3 comprises 15 residues. The trim removed 7 bases at V and 7 bases at J, leaving 12 bases unmatched. The CDR3 DNA follows: TGTGCCAGCACCCCTACAGGGGAAAGAATCGGGGAGCTGTTTTTT. It encodes CASTPTGERIGELFF.

This clonotype was seen a handful of times. V gene TRBV5-1 combines with J gene TRBJ1-2; D uncertain. The V gene lost 0 bases and the J gene lost 9 bases, with 18 bases spanning the gap. CDR3 length equals 15 residues. Per germline, CDR1 SGHRS and CDR2 YFSETQ. The CDR3 spells CASSLVGSSRGSYTF. In DNA, the CDR3 is TGCGCCAGCAGCTTGGTAGGCAGTTCCCGGGGTAGCTACACCTTC.

This sequence joins TRBV12-3 or TRBV12-4 and TRBJ1-2; 8 bases map to TRBD1. With 1 base clipped from V and 9 bases from J, the junction kept 13 bases outside the gene matches. CDR3 length: 16 residues. CDR3 DNA: TGTGCCAGCAGTTTAGATGTTGTGTCAGGGGGCGCGAGCTACACCTTC. Its translation is CASSLDVVSGGASYTF.

About this clonotype: A single base separates this from a much larger clone, so it may be a read error. The chain employs TRBV5-1 and TRBJ2-1, with D unclear. The length of the CDR3 is 14 residues. V was cut by 1 base and J by 5 bases, with 10 bases left in between. The germline gives CDR1 SGHRS, CDR2 YFSETQ. As DNA, the CDR3 is TGCGCCAGCAGCTTGCACTACCCGAACAATGAGCAGTTCTTC. Amino acid sequence: CASSLHYPNNEQFF.

V gene TRBV4-2 combines with J gene TRBJ2-1; D is uncertain. Germline V gene lookup returns CDR1 LGHNA and CDR2 YNFKEQ. Trimming left V 0 bases short and J 3 bases short, with 9 bases between. The CDR3 has 15 residues. The CDR3 bases are TGTGCCAGCAGCCAAGAACCACTGGGCTACAATGAGCAGTTCTTC. It yields the protein CASSQEPLGYNEQFF.

This rearrangement joins TRBV20-1 to TRBJ2-5; 8 bases map to TRBD2. The CDR3 covers 12 residues. V dropped 5 bases and J dropped 3; count of bases not matched to a gene: 2. CDR1 is DFQATT and CDR2 is SNEGSKA in the germline V gene (reference sequence). In nucleotides, the CDR3 is TGCAGTGCTTTGACTAGCGAAGAGACCCAGTACTTC. Amino acid sequence: CSALTSEETQYF.

In this sample, this clonotype turned up many times. The CDR3 DNA follows: TGCAGTGCGAGTCCTAGCGACTACGAGCAGTACTTC. This translates into CSASPSDYEQYF. The chain links TRBV20-1 to TRBJ2-7; perhaps TRBD2 as D (6 bases). Trimming left V 6 bases short and J 3 bases short, with 12 bases between. This CDR3 has 12 amino acids. Germline V lookup: CDR1 DFQATT, CDR2 SNEGSKA (reference sequence).

This sequence joins TRBV7-3 and TRBJ2-1; D possibly corresponds to TRBD1 (7 bases). Germline CDR1 SGHTA, CDR2 FQGTGA. CDR3 length: 15 amino acids. V was clipped by 1 base and J by 4 bases, with 11 bases between them. CDR3 nucleotides: TGTGCCAGCAGCTTAATGGCGGGACAGTACAATGAGCAGTTCTTC. Residues: CASSLMAGQYNEQFF.

This sequence joins TRBV28 and TRBJ2-1, with a weak D call TRBD2 (6 bases). V was clipped by 5 bases and J by 5 bases, with 22 bases between them. The germline gives CDR1 MDHEN, CDR2 SYDVKM. This CDR3 is built from 17 residues. DNA of the CDR3: TGTGCCAGCAGTCCAATGCCCTACGGGGGTTGGAACAATGAGCAGTTCTTC. It encodes CASSPMPYGGWNNEQFF.